Following are 2 T cell receptor beta chains from one sample sequenced in a study of cytomegalovirus exposure and HLA in healthy donors. Method: immunoSEQ multiplex PCR; TCRdb's copy keeps in-frame clones and lacks some. The sample comprises about 150,000 clones, around 89% of which are singletons, and around 6% rests with the top ten. Material: PBMCs. The receptors shown here come from a woman in her 30s in good health and CMV-seropositive.

This clone was seen once. In DNA form, the CDR3 reads TGTGCCAGCAGTTACTACGCAGGGGAAGGCACTGAAGCTTTCTTT. It is translated as CASSYYAGEGTEAFF. The chain carries TRBV6-5 and TRBJ1-1; TRBD1 is a possible D gene (6 bases). The germline V gene encodes CDR1 MNHEY and CDR2 SVGAGI. V lost 1 base, J lost 4 bases, and 13 bases lay in between. The CDR3 has 15 residues.

J is TRBJ2-2 and V is TRBV13; no reliable D call. The CDR3 spans 15 residues. Trimming stripped 2 bases from V and 1 base from J, with 8 bases between. Germline CDR1 PRHDT, CDR2 FYEKMQ (reference sequence). DNA for the CDR3: TGTGCCAGCAGCTTATTTAGGAGGAACACCGGGGAGCTGTTTTTT. Encoded protein: CASSLFRRNTGELFF.